Shown below are 19 T cell receptor beta chains from a single sample sequenced in a study of preoperative IRX-2 immunotherapy in early breast cancer (dated 2019 in TCRdb). The treatment or condition label of this sample denotes: preoperative locoregional IRX-2 cytokine immunotherapy. The library was generated by the immunoSEQ multiplex PCR assay. As stored in TCRdb, this immuneACCESS dataset retains in-frame rearrangements with V and J assigned. A fraction of the clones does not appear; measured against another copy, unresolved V genes explain less than half of the discrepancy, and the remainder lacks a known reason. The sample table contains about 7,700 clones; only one count was recorded for approximately 80% of them. The top ten hold 15% to 20% of the sample. Specimen: tumor tissue, collected after IRX-2 immunotherapy. These receptors all stem from a human donor with breast cancer.

This clone appeared a single time. CDR3 DNA: TGTGCCAGCCGTCTCGACCTCAGGGACTACGAGCAGTACTTC. It specifies CASRLDLRDYEQYF. V is TRBV6-8 and J is TRBJ2-7; D is perhaps TRBD1 (5 bases). This CDR3 spans 14 amino acids. Trimming took off 8 bases at V and 3 bases at J, with 17 bases between the two ends. Germline V gives CDR1 MNHGY, CDR2 SAAAGT.

This sequence joins TRBV18 and TRBJ1-4; 10 bases agree with TRBD1. The CDR3 sequence is 14 residues long. Germline loops: CDR1 KGHSH, CDR2 LQKENI. V lost 3 bases, J lost 8 bases, and 3 bases stayed unmatched. DNA for the CDR3: TGTGCCAGCTCACCCGGGACAGGGGAAGAAAAACTGTTTTTT. Translating it yields CASSPGTGEEKLFF. Filled out from reference TRBV18 and TRBJ1-4, the complete variable domain reads NAGVMQNPRHLVRRRGQEARLRCSPMKGHSHVYWYRQLPEEGLKFMVYLQKENIIDESGMPKERFSAEFPKEGPSILRIQQVVRGDSAAYFCASSPGTGEEKLFFGSGTQLSVL.

The CDR3 DNA follows: TGTGCCAGCCAGACCTCAGGGACCTGGCACACTGAAGCTTTCTTT. This sequence encodes CASQTSGTWHTEAFF. The V and J genes are TRBV6-8 and TRBJ1-1; the D gene is possibly TRBD1 (5 bases). The V and J ends lost 8 bases and 3 bases respectively, with 19 bases between them. Germline CDR1 reads MNHGY; CDR2 reads SAAAGT. This CDR3 region has 15 residues.

The gene calls are TRBV9 and TRBJ1-2; 10 nucleotides agree with TRBD1. The trim removed 5 bases at V and 6 bases at J, leaving 10 bases unmatched. Germline V CDR1 and CDR2: SGDLS, YYNGEE. The CDR3 has 15 residues. The DNA of the CDR3 is TGTGCCAGCAGTGAAGGGAGGGACAGGGGTAATGGCTACACCTTC. Translating it yields CASSEGRDRGNGYTF.

The V gene is TRBV23-1, the J gene TRBJ2-3; TRBD2 matches at 11 bases. TRBV23-1 is filed as an ORF, its function uncertain. The CDR3 length is 15 residues. Losses at the gene ends were 6 bases for V and 4 bases for J; bases not matched to a gene: 6. The CDR3 spells CASSLELAGADTQYF. The CDR3 nucleotides are TGCGCCAGCAGCTTAGAACTAGCGGGGGCAGATACGCAGTATTTT.

V and J are TRBV6-1 and TRBJ1-6; TRBD1 agrees at 7 bases. The CDR3 totals 16 residues. Germline CDR1 is MNHNS and CDR2 is SASEGT. Losses at the gene ends were 1 base for V and 9 bases for J; bases not matched to a gene: 9. CDR3 DNA sequence: TGTGCCAGCAGTGAAGGGCCGACAGGGAGAGGTTCACCCCTCCACTTT. Translation gives CASSEGPTGRGSPLHF.

The V and J genes are TRBV30 and TRBJ1-3; D gene unclear. Germline V lookup: CDR1 GTSNPN, CDR2 SVGIG (reference sequence). V lost 3 bases to trimming and J lost 4 bases, with 16 bases between them. The CDR3 covers 15 residues. The CDR3 DNA follows: TGTGCCTGGAGGGCATACGGATTGGGCGGAAACACCATATATTTT. Protein sequence: CAWRAYGLGGNTIYF.

The chain employs TRBV28 and TRBJ1-4, with TRBD1 matching 10 bases. In germline, CDR1 is MDHEN, CDR2 SYDVKM. Trimming removed 8 bases from V and 2 bases from J; junction bases left unmatched: 8. There are 16 residues in the CDR3. Written as DNA, the CDR3 is TGTGCCAGCCAGACAGGGGGCTCGAGGACTAATGAAAAACTGTTTTTT. Translated: CASQTGGSRTNEKLFF.

The chain recombines TRBV1 with TRBJ1-4; the table's D call TRBD1 went unverified against the DNA. TRBV1 is reported as a pseudogene. This CDR3 has 16 residues. The CDR3 sequence: CASSQARGSTNEKLFF. CDR3 sequence (DNA): TGCGCCAGCAGCCAGGCCAGGGGCTCGACTAATGAAAAACTGTTTTTT.

The rearrangement uses TRBV6-8 and TRBJ1-1; tentatively, D is TRBD1 (6 bases). V was trimmed by 0 bases and J by 0 bases, leaving 11 bases between them. CDR3 length equals 16 residues. Per germline, CDR1 MNHGY and CDR2 SAAAGT. CDR3 nucleotide sequence: TGTGCCAGCAGTTACTCCGCGGGGACAATGAACACTGAAGCTTTCTTT. It encodes CASSYSAGTMNTEAFF.

This clone was seen more than once but under ten times. This chain joins TRBV6-8 and TRBJ1-4; D not resolved. The germline CDR1 and CDR2 sequences are MNHGY and SAAAGT. CDR3 length equals 12 residues. V was shortened by 6 bases and J by 4 bases, with 6 bases between the two germline ends. CDR3: CASRDFNEKLFF. CDR3 coding DNA: TGTGCCAGCAGGGACTTTAATGAAAAACTGTTTTTT.

The V and J genes are TRBV19 and TRBJ2-7, with D possibly being TRBD1 (6 bases). CDR1 and CDR2 (germline): LNHDA, SQIVND (reference sequence). With 5 bases removed from V and 4 bases from J, the gap between germline ends came to 9 bases. The CDR3 has 12 residues. The CDR3 is CASSQGQYEQYF. The CDR3 DNA follows: TGTGCCAGTAGTCAAGGACAGTACGAGCAGTACTTC.

The chain links TRBV11-3 to TRBJ1-6; D call uncertain. Germline CDR1 is SGHNT and CDR2 is YENEEA. The CDR3 is made up of 19 amino acids. Trimming shortened V by 1 base and J by 0 bases, and 16 bases separated the two germline ends. The CDR3 loop is CASSLGAPGRSSYNSPLHF. CDR3 nucleotide sequence: TGTGCCAGCAGCTTAGGGGCTCCAGGCAGGAGCTCCTATAATTCACCCCTCCACTTT.

V usage is TRBV22-1 and J usage is TRBJ2-7; the tabulated D call, TRBD1, remains unverified against the DNA. TRBV22-1 has pseudogene status. This CDR3 has 12 residues. In DNA form, the CDR3 reads TGTGCCAGCCACGGACAAAACTACGAGCAGTACTTC. This codes for CASHGQNYEQYF.

The chain has TRBV11-3 and TRBJ2-1, with unresolved D. Germline V gene sequence: CDR1 SGHNT, CDR2 YENEEA. The CDR3 contains 15 residues. V was trimmed by 1 base and J by 8 bases, leaving 15 bases between them. CDR3 DNA: TGTGCCAGCAGCTTAGTTAGGGCGAGTATCGATGAGCAGTTCTTC. The encoded protein is CASSLVRASIDEQFF.

The chain joins TRBV11-3 to TRBJ1-1; tentatively, D is TRBD1 (5 bases). Germline assignment: CDR1 SGHNT and CDR2 YENEEA. Trimming took off 1 base at V and 6 bases at J, with 12 bases between the two ends. CDR3 length: 14 residues. CDR3 sequence reads: CASSLGGARAEAFF. In DNA form, the CDR3 reads TGTGCCAGCAGCTTAGGGGGCGCAAGGGCTGAAGCTTTCTTT. Complete variable domain (other parts from reference TRBV11-3 and TRBJ1-1): EAGVVQSPRYKIIEKKQPVAFWCNPISGHNTLYWYLQNLGQGPELLIRYENEEAVDDSQLPKDRFSAERLKGVDSTLKIQPAELGDSAVYLCASSLGGARAEAFFGQGTRLTVV.

This chain joins TRBV7-6 and TRBJ2-1; 11 positions agree with TRBD2. V trimming: 3 bases; J trimming: 6 bases; junction bases outside the gene matches: 4. The CDR3 covers 15 residues. Germline lookup yields CDR1 SGHVS and CDR2 FNYEAQ. In nucleotides, the CDR3 is TGTGCCAGCAGCTTGCTAGCGGGGGGCACCAATGAGCAGTTCTTC. As protein: CASSLLAGGTNEQFF. Supplemented by reference TRBV7-6 and TRBJ2-1, the full variable domain reads GAGVSQSPRYKVTKRGQDVALRCDPISGHVSLYWYRQALGQGPEFLTYFNYEAQQDKSGLPNDRFSAERPEGSISTLTIQRTEQRDSAMYRCASSLLAGGTNEQFFGPGTRLTVL.

Here the CDR3 DNA reads TGCGCCAGCAGCTCGGTGACAGGGGGAGAGACCCAGTACTTC. Translation gives CASSSVTGGETQYF. The J gene is TRBJ2-5, the V gene TRBV5-1; 9 bases map to TRBD1. After removal of 3 bases from V and 4 bases from J, the junction contained 4 bases not matched to a gene. This CDR3 is built from 14 residues. CDR1 and CDR2 from the germline V gene are SGHRS and YFSETQ. Complete variable domain (other parts from reference TRBV5-1 and TRBJ2-5): KAGVTQTPRYLIKTRGQQVTLSCSPISGHRSVSWYQQTPGQGLQFLFEYFSETQRNKGNFPGRFSGRQFSNSRSEMNVSTLELGDSALYLCASSSVTGGETQYFGPGTRLLVL.

The chain has TRBV19 and TRBJ1-1, with a tentative D call TRBD1 (6 bases). There are 14 residues in the CDR3. The V and J ends lost 10 bases and 5 bases respectively, with 20 bases between them. CDR1 is LNHDA and CDR2 is SQIVND in the germline V gene (reference sequence). CDR3: CATGPRGGRTEAFF. The CDR3 nucleotides read TGTGCCACTGGACCCAGGGGAGGGAGAACTGAAGCTTTCTTT. The variable domain in full, with the rest retrieved from reference TRBV19 and TRBJ1-1, is DGGITQSPKYLFRKEGQNVTLSCEQNLNHDAMYWYRQDPGQGLRLIYYSQIVNDFQKGDIAEGYSVSREKKESFPLTVTSAQKNPTAFYLCATGPRGGRTEAFFGQGTRLTVV.